This T cell receptor (beta chain) was sequenced for a study of cytomegalovirus exposure and HLA in healthy donors. At collection, donors were nominally healthy, but unrecorded immune exposures were probable. No record exists of this donor's CMV serostatus. PCR was performed using 60 Vbeta and 13 Jbeta primers. Assay: immunoSEQ multiplex PCR; the TCRdb copy retains only in-frame clones and omits some. In all, the sample yields about 34,000 clones. Worth noting for this clone: Its target is not known.

Study conclusions and caveats: The number of N-insertions in an Asian-associated ancestry cluster was reportedly below the roughly 620-donor mean in a later analysis.

This CDR3 region has 18 residues. After removal of 0 bases from V and 2 bases from J, the junction contained 12 bases not matched to a gene. Germline values: CDR1 LNHNV, CDR2 YYDKDF (reference sequence). Sequencing used PBMCs. The clonotype comes from a human donor in good health. This sequence joins TRBV15 and TRBJ2-7; the match to TRBD1 covers 8 bases. The CDR3 bases are TGTGCCACCAGCAGAGATCGAGCTAGACAGGGGAGCGCCTACGAGCAGTACTTC. This gives the protein CATSRDRARQGSAYEQYF.